This TCR beta chain was sequenced in a study of blood T cell repertoires in COVID-19. Study overall: From the United States, Italy and Spain came samples of acute and convalescent COVID-19.

This table comes from immunoSEQ multiplex PCR, and its TCRdb copy is limited to in-frame clones, with some not included. Of 150,000 to 200,000 clones listed, approximately 81% are singletons. This clone was found a few times. V was pared by 8 bases and J by 2 bases, with 14 bases of the junction left unmatched. Germline lookup yields CDR1 SNHLY and CDR2 FYNNEI. This CDR3 region has 16 residues. The chain combines TRBV2 with TRBJ1-1; 7 positions match TRBD1. Specimen: peripheral blood. The TCR comes from a woman aged 70 to 79 with COVID-19, enrolled during active disease. In nucleotides, the CDR3 is TGTGCCAGCGGACGTCCCGGGACAGAGCTAAACACTGAAGCTTTCTTT. Translating it yields CASGRPGTELNTEAFF.